These 7 T cell receptor beta chains share one sample of origin, sequenced in a study of OX40 agonist ivuxolimab in advanced cancers. The table came from immunoSEQ multiplex PCR; TCRdb's copy has only in-frame clones and leaves some out. The sample has about 55,000 clones, roughly 85% seen once. Sample: CD4+ or CD8+ T cells sorted from blood, taken in a trial of the OX40 agonist ivuxolimab. The receptors come from an adult with an advanced solid tumor such as melanoma, head and neck, liver or kidney cancer.

V and J are TRBV7-9 and TRBJ1-1, with TRBD1 as a possible D gene (6 bases). Trimming pared 1 base from V and 3 bases from J, leaving 15 bases between. The CDR3 sequence is 16 residues long. From germline, CDR1 is SEHNR and CDR2 FQNEAQ (reference sequence). For the CDR3, the DNA is TGTGCCAGCAGCTTAGTCCCAGGGGTAGGGTACACTGAAGCTTTCTTT. Translating it yields CASSLVPGVGYTEAFF.

This rearrangement joins TRBV5-1 to TRBJ1-4; D is unresolved. CDR3 length equals 14 residues. From germline, CDR1 is SGHRS and CDR2 YFSETQ. Trimming took 0 bases from V and 8 from J, leaving 11 bases between them. In nucleotides, the CDR3 is TGCGCCAGCAGCTTGGGAGTTCAAAGCGAAAAACTGTTTTTT. This encodes CASSLGVQSEKLFF.

V is TRBV7-2 and J is TRBJ2-3; 10 nucleotides align to TRBD2. The CDR3 extends over 16 amino acids. Per germline, CDR1 SGHTA and CDR2 FQGNSA. The V gene end was trimmed by 2 bases and the J gene end by 0 bases; junction bases not matched to a gene: 2. The CDR3 DNA reads as TGTGCCAGCAGCTTATTAGCGGGGGGTAGCACAGATACGCAGTATTTT. Its protein product is CASSLLAGGSTDTQYF.

The V gene is TRBV7-2, the J gene TRBJ1-6; a possible D gene is TRBD1 (6 bases). The germline CDR1 and CDR2 sequences are SGHTA and FQGNSA. There are 16 residues in the CDR3. V dropped 5 bases and J dropped 3 bases, with 14 bases sitting between them. CDR3 coding DNA: TGTGCCAGCAGCAATCAGGGGCAGGGCTATAATTCACCCCTCCACTTT. This sequence encodes CASSNQGQGYNSPLHF.

The table lists this clone with a count of one. The CDR3 protein is CASGLEAFF. Here the CDR3 DNA reads TGTGCCAGCGGCCTTGAAGCTTTCTTT. The chain is built from TRBV11-3 and TRBJ1-1, with unresolved D. The CDR3 spans 9 residues. From germline, CDR1 is SGHNT and CDR2 YENEEA. The germline V and J ends were trimmed by 8 bases and 7 bases, with 5 bases remaining between them. Drawing the rest from reference TRBV11-3 and TRBJ1-1, the complete variable domain is EAGVVQSPRYKIIEKKQPVAFWCNPISGHNTLYWYLQNLGQGPELLIRYENEEAVDDSQLPKDRFSAERLKGVDSTLKIQPAELGDSAVYLCASGLEAFFGQGTRLTVV.

The CDR3, as DNA: TGTGCCAGCACTACGACAGTGATCACTGAAGCTTTCTTT. Its translation: CASTTTVITEAFF. The V and J genes are TRBV7-9 and TRBJ1-1, with a tentative D call TRBD1 (5 bases). The CDR3 length is 13 residues. From germline, CDR1 is SEHNR and CDR2 FQNEAQ (reference sequence). V lost 7 bases to trimming and J lost 4 bases, with 13 bases between them.

V usage is TRBV7-3 and J usage is TRBJ2-1; 15 bases fit TRBD2. Losses at the gene ends were 6 bases for V and 10 bases for J; bases not matched to a gene: 4. This CDR3 comprises 14 residues. Germline V gene sequence: CDR1 SGHTA, CDR2 FQGTGA. The CDR3 region is CASSPGLAGGEQFF. CDR3 sequence (DNA): TGTGCCAGCAGTCCCGGACTAGCGGGGGGGGAGCAGTTCTTC.